These 7 T cell receptor beta chains were all obtained from the same sample, sequenced in a study of blood T cell repertoires in COVID-19. Profiling relied on immunoSEQ multiplex PCR, and the TCRdb table lists in-frame clones only, not all of them. The data contain some 100,000 clones, around 90% of them singletons. The sample was peripheral blood. Receptor source: a man aged 65 to 85 with acute or convalescent COVID-19.

This chain uses TRBV10-3 with TRBJ2-3, with 14 bases identical to TRBD2. The germline V gene encodes CDR1 ENHRY and CDR2 SYGVKD. Trimming took 8 bases from V and 0 from J; bases not matched to a gene: 7. There are 17 residues in the CDR3. CDR3 region: CAIGGGLAGGSTDTQYF. CDR3 DNA sequence: TGTGCCATCGGAGGCGGACTAGCGGGAGGTAGCACAGATACGCAGTATTTT.

The chain is built from TRBV5-4 and TRBJ2-7, with 10 bases fitting TRBD2. This CDR3 comprises 12 residues. The V gene's germline CDR1 is SGHNT and CDR2 YYREEE (reference sequence). J gave up 6 bases and V 5 bases, and 2 bases lay outside the gene matches. CDR3 sequence (DNA): TGTGCCAGCAGAGGACTAGCGGCCGAGCAGTACTTC. Translated: CASRGLAAEQYF.

V and J are TRBV28 and TRBJ2-6; unclear D gene. Germline values: CDR1 MDHEN, CDR2 SYDVKM. The CDR3 is 15 amino acids. V was trimmed by 8 bases and J by 3 bases, leaving 14 bases between them. CDR3 residues: CASLPLSSGANVLTF. As DNA, the CDR3 is TGTGCCAGCCTCCCCCTCTCGAGTGGGGCCAACGTCCTGACTTTC.

The V and J genes are TRBV13 and TRBJ1-2, with 8 bases fitting TRBD1. The germline gives CDR1 PRHDT, CDR2 FYEKMQ (reference sequence). J lost 4 bases, V lost 4 bases, and 14 bases had no gene match. The CDR3 consists of 17 residues. This CDR3 reads CASSSNSPGQVFYGYTF. The CDR3 DNA sequence: TGTGCCAGCAGCTCGAATAGTCCGGGACAGGTTTTCTATGGCTACACCTTC. The full variable domain, rest sourced from reference TRBV13 and TRBJ1-2, is AAGVIQSPRHLIKEKRETATLKCYPIPRHDTVYWYQQGPGQDPQFLISFYEKMQSDKGSIPDRFSAQQFSDYHSELNMSSLELGDSALYFCASSSNSPGQVFYGYTFGSGTRLTVV.

The gene calls are TRBV3-1 (or the pseudogene TRBV3-2) and TRBJ1-2; D remains ambiguous. Germline V lookup: CDR1 LGHDT, CDR2 YNNKEL (reference sequence). The CDR3 extends over 14 amino acids. Trimming shortened V by 4 bases and J by 8 bases, and 17 bases separated the two germline ends. In nucleotides, the CDR3 is TGTGCCAGCAGCCTCCGGCAGGTTCCATCCGGCTACACCTTC. This sequence encodes CASSLRQVPSGYTF.

This sequence joins TRBV7-9 and TRBJ2-7; 7 nucleotides agree with TRBD2. Germline lookup yields CDR1 SEHNR and CDR2 FQNEAQ (reference sequence). This CDR3 is built from 17 residues. V lost 1 base, J lost 5 bases, and 14 bases stayed unmatched. CDR3 DNA: TGTGCCAGCAGCTTAGGGCTTCCTATAAGCGGGAACCACGAGCAGTACTTC. Translating it yields CASSLGLPISGNHEQYF.

V usage is TRBV19 and J usage is TRBJ1-2; D call uncertain. V was trimmed by 3 bases and J by 4 bases, leaving 15 bases between them. Germline V gene sequence: CDR1 LNHDA, CDR2 SQIVND (reference sequence). The CDR3 consists of 15 residues. The CDR3 DNA is TGTGCCAGTAGTATTCCCCGGTCAGGAGGCTATGGCTACACCTTC. Amino acids: CASSIPRSGGYGYTF.